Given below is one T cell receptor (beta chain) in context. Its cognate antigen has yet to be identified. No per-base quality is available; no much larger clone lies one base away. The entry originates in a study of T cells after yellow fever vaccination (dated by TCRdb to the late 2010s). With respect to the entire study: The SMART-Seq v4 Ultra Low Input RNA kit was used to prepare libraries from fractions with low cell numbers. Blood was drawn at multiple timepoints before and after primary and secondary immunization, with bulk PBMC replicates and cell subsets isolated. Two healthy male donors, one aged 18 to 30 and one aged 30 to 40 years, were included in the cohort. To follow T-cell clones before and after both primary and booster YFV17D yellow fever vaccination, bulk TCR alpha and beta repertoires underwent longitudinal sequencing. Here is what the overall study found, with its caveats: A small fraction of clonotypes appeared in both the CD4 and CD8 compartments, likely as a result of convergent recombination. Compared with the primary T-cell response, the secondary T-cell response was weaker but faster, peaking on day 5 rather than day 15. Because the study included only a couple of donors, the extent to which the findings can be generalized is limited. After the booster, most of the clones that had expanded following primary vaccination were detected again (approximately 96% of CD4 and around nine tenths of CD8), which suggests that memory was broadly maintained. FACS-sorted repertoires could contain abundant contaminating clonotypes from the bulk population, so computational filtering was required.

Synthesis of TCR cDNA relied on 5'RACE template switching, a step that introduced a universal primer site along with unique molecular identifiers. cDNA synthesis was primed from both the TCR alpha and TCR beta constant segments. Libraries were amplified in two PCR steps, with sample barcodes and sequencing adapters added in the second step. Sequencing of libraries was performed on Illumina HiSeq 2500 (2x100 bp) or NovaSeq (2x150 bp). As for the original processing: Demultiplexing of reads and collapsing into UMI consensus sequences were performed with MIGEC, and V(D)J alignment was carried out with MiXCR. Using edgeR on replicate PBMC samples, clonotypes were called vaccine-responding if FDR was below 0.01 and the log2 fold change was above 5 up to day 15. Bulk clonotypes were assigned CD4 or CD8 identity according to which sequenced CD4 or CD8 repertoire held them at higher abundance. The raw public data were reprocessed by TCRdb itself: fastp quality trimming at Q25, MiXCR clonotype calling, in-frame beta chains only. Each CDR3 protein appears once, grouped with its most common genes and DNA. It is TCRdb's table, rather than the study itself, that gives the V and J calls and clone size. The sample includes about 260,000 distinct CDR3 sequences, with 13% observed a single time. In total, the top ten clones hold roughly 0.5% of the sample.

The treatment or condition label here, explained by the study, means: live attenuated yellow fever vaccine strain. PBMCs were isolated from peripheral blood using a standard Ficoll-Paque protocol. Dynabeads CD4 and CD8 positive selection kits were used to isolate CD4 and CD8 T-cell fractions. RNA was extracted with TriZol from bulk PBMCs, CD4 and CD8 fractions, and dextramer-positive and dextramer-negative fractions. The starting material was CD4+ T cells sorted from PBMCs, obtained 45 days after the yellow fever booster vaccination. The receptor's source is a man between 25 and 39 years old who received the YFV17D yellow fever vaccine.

The CDR3 in this case is CSVKTGSSAGDTQYF. The DNA reads TGCAGCGTCAAAACAGGGTCCAGCGCTGGAGATACGCAGTATTTT. This chain joins TRBV29-1 to TRBJ2-3; TRBD1 is a possible D gene, resting on 6 matching bases. According to the germline V gene, CDR1 reads SQVTM and CDR2 reads ANQGSEA. The CDR3 holds 15 amino acids from the cysteine to the phenylalanine. The only DNA kept is the CDR3, 45 bases in frame from the first base. A distance of 21 bases separates the germline ends of V and J, which lose 6 bases and 5 bases respectively.